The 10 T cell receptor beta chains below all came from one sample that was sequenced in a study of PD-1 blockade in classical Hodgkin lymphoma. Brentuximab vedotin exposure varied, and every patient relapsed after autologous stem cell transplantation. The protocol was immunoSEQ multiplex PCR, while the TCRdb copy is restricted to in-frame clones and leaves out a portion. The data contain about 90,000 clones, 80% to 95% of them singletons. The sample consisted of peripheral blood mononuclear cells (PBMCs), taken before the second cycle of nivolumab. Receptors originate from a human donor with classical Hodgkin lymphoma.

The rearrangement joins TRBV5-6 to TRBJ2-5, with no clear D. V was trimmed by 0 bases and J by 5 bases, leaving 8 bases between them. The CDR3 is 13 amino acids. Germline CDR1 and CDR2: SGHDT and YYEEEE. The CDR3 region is CASSLVSGETQYF. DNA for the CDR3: TGTGCCAGCAGCTTGGTTAGTGGCGAGACCCAGTACTTC.

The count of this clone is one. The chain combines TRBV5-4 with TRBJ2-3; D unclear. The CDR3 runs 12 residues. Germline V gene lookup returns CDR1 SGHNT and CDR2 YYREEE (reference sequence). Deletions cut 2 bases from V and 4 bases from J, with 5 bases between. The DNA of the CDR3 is TGTGCCAGCAGCTTCTTCTCAGATACGCAGTATTTT. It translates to CASSFFSDTQYF. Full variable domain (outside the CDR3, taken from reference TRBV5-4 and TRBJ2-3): ETGVTQSPTHLIKTRGQQVTLRCSSQSGHNTVSWYQQALGQGPQFIFQYYREEENGRGNFPPRFSGLQFPNYSSELNVNALELDDSALYLCASSFFSDTQYFGPGTRLTVL.

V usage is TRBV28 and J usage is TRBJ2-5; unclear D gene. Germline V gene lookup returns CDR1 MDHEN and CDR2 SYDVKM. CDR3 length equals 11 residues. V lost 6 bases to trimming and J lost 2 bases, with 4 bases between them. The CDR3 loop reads CASSQQETQYF. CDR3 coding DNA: TGTGCCAGCAGCCAGCAAGAGACCCAGTACTTC. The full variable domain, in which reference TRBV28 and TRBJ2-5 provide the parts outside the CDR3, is DVKVTQSSRYLVKRTGEKVFLECVQDMDHENMFWYRQDPGLGLRLIYFSYDVKMKEKGDIPEGYSVSREKKERFSLILESASTNQTSMYLCASSQQETQYFGPGTRLLVL.

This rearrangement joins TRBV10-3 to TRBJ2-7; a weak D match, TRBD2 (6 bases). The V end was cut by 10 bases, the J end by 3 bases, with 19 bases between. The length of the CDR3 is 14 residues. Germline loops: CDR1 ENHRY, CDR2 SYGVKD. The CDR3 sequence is CATLAAMLVYEQYF. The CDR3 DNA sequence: TGTGCCACCTTAGCGGCGATGTTGGTCTACGAGCAGTACTTC.

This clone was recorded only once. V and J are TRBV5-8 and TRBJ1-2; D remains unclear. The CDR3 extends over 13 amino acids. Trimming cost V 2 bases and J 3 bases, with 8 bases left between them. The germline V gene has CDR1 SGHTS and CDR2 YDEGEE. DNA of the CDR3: TGTGCCAGCAGCTTTGGGGTTCACTATGGCTACACCTTC. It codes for CASSFGVHYGYTF.

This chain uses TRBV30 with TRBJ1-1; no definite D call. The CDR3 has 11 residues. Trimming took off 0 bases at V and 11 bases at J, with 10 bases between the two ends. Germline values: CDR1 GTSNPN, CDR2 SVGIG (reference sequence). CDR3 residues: CAWSVSWEAFF. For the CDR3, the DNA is TGTGCCTGGAGTGTTAGTTGGGAGGCTTTCTTT.

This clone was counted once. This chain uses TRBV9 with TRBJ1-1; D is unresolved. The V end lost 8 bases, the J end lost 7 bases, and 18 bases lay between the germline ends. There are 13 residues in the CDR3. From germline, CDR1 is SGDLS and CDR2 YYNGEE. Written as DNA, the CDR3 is TGTGCCAGTTCCCGGGCCACCTACGGTGAAGCTTTCTTT. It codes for CASSRATYGEAFF. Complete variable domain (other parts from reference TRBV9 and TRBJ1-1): DSGVTQTPKHLITATGQRVTLRCSPRSGDLSVYWYQQSLDQGLQFLIQYYNGEERAKGNILERFSAQQFPDLHSELNLSSLELGDSALYFCASSRATYGEAFFGQGTRLTVV.

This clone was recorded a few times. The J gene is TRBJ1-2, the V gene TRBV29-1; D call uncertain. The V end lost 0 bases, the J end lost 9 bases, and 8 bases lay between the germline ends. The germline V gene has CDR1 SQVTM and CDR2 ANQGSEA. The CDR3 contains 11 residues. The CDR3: CSVEEGECYTF. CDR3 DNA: TGCAGCGTTGAAGAAGGTGAATGCTACACCTTC.

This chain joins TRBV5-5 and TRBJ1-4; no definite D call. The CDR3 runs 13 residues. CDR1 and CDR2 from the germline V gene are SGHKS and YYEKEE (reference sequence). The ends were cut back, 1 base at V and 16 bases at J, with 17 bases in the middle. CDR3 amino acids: CASSLPGLDGEFF. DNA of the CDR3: TGTGCCAGCAGCTTGCCAGGACTTGACGGGGAGTTTTTT. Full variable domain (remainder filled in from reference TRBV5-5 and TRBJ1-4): DAGVTQSPTHLIKTRGQQVTLRCSPISGHKSVSWYQQVLGQGPQFIFQYYEKEERGRGNFPDRFSARQFPNYSSELNVNALLLGDSALYLCASSLPGLDGEFFGSGTQLSVL.

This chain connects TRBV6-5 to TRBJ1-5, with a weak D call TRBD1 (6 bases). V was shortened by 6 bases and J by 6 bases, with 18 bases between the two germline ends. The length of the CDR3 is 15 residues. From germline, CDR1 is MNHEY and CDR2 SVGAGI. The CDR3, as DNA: TGTGCCAGCAGCCGTACATACAGGGATGGTCAGCCCCAGCATTTT. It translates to CASSRTYRDGQPQHF.